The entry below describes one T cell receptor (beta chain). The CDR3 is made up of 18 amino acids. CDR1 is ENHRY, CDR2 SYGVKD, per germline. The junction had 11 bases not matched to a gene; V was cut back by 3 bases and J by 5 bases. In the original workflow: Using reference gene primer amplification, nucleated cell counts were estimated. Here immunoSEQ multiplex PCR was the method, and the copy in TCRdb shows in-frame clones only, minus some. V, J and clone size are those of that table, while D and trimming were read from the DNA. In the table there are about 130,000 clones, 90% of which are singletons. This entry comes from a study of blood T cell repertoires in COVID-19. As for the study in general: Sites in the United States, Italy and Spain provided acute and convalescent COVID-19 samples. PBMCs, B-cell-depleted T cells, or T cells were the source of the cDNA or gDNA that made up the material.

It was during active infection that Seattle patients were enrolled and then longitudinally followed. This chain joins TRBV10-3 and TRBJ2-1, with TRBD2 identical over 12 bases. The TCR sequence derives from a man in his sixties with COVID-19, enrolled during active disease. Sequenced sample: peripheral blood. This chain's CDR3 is CAISEGGLAGGFHNEQFF. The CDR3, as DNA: TGTGCCATCAGTGAAGGCGGTCTAGCGGGAGGGTTCCACAATGAGCAGTTCTTC.